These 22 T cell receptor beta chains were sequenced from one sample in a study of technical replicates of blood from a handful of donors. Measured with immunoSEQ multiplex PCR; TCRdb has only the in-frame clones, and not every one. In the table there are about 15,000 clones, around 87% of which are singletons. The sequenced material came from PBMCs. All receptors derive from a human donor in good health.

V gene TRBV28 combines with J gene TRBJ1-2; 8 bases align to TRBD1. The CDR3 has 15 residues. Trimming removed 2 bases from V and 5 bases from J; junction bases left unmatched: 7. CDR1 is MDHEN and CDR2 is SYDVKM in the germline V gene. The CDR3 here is CASSLGQQGGYGYTF. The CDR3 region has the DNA TGTGCCAGCAGTTTAGGTCAACAGGGGGGATATGGCTACACCTTC.

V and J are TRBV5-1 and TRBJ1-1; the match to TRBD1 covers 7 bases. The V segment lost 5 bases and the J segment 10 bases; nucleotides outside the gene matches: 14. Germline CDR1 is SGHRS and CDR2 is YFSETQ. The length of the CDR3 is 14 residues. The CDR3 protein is CASRGTTGAGRAFF. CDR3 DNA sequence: TGCGCCAGCAGAGGTACCACAGGGGCAGGGCGAGCTTTCTTT.

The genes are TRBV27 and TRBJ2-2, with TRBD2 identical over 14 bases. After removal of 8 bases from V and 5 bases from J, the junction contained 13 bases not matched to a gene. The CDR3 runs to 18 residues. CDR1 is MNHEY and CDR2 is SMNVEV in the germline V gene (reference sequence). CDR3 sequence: CASRVLRLAGGHTGELFF. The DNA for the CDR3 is TGTGCCAGCCGCGTGCTAAGACTAGCGGGAGGGCATACCGGGGAGCTGTTTTTT.

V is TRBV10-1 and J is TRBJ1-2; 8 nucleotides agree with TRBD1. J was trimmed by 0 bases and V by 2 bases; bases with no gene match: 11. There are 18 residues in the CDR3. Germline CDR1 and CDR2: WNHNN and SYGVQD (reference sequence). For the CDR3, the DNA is TGCGCCAGCAGTGAGACACTCAGGGGGCGCACTTCTAACTATGGCTACACCTTC. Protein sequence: CASSETLRGRTSNYGYTF.

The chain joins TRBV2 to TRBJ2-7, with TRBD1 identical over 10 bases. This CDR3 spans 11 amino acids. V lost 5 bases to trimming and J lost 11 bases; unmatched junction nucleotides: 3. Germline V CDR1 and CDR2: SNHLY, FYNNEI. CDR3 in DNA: TGTGCCAGCAGTCAGGACAGGGGGGAGTACTTC. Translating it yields CASSQDRGEYF.

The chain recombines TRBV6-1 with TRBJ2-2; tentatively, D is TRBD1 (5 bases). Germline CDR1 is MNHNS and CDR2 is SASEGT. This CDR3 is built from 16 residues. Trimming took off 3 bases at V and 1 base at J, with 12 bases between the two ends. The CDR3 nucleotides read TGTGCCAGCAGTGATAAGGGGTCCGTGAACACCGGGGAGCTGTTTTTT. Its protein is CASSDKGSVNTGELFF.

The CDR3 coding sequence is TGTGCCAGCAGCGTAGCGGGACAGGTCACCGGGGAGCTGTTTTTT. It yields the protein CASSVAGQVTGELFF. The rearrangement links TRBV9 to TRBJ2-2, with TRBD1 identical over 8 bases. Germline V gene sequence: CDR1 SGDLS, CDR2 YYNGEE. V shed 0 bases, J shed 4 bases, and the junction held 2 bases outside the gene matches. The CDR3 runs to 15 residues.

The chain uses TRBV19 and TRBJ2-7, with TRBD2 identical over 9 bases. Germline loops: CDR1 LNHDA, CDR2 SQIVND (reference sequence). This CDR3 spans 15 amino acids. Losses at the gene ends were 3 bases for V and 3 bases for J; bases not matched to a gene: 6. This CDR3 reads CASSISGSIVYEQYF. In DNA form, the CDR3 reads TGTGCCAGTAGTATTAGCGGGAGTATTGTCTACGAGCAGTACTTC.

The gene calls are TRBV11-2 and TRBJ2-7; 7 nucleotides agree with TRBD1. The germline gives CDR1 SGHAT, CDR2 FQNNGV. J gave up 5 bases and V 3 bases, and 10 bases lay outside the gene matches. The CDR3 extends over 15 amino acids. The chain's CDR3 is CASSFLQGSTDEQYF. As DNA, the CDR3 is TGTGCCAGCAGCTTCTTACAGGGGTCGACGGACGAGCAGTACTTC.

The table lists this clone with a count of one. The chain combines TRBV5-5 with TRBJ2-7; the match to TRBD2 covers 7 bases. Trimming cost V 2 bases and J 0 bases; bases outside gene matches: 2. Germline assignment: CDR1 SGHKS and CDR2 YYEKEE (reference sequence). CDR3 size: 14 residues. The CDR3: CASSFSGTSYEQYF. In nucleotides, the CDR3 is TGTGCCAGCAGCTTCAGCGGGACCTCCTACGAGCAGTACTTC.

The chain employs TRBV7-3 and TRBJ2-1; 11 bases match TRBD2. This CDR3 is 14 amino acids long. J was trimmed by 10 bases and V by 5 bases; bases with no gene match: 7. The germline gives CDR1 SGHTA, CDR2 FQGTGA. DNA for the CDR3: TGTGCCAGCAGCCCAGGGACTAGCGGAAGGGAGCAGTTCTTC. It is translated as CASSPGTSGREQFF.

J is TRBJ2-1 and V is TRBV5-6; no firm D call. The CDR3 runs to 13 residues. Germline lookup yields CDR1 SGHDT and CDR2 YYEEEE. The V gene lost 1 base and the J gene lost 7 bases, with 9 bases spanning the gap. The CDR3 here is CASSLYSLNEQFF. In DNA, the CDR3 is TGTGCCAGCAGCTTGTATAGCCTTAATGAGCAGTTCTTC.

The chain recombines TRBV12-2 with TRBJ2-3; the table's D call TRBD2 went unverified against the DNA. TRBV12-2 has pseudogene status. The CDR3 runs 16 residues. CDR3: CASRLGERVGTDTQYF. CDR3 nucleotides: TGTGCAAGTCGCTTAGGAGAACGGGTCGGCACAGATACGCAGTATTTT.

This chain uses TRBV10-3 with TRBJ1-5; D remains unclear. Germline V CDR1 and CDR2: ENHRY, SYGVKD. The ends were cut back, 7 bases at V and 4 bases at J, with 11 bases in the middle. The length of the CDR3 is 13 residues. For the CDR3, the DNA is TGTGCCATCACCGCGGAGGAAAATCAGCCCCAGCATTTT. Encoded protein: CAITAEENQPQHF.

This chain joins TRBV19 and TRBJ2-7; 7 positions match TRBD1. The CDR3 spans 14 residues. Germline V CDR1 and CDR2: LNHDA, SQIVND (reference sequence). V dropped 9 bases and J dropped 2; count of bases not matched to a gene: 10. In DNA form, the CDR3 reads TGTGCCAGCGCTCCTCGGGACAGCGCCTACGAGCAGTACTTC. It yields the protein CASAPRDSAYEQYF. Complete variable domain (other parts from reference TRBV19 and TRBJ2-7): DGGITQSPKYLFRKEGQNVTLSCEQNLNHDAMYWYRQDPGQGLRLIYYSQIVNDFQKGDIAEGYSVSREKKESFPLTVTSAQKNPTAFYLCASAPRDSAYEQYFGPGTRLTVT.

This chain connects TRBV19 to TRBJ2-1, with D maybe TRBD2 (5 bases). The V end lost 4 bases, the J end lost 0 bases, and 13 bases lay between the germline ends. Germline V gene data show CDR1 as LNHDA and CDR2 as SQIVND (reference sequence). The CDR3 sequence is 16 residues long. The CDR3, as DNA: TGTGCCAGTAGTAGCCCAGAGGAGGTCTCCTACAATGAGCAGTTCTTC. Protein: CASSSPEEVSYNEQFF.

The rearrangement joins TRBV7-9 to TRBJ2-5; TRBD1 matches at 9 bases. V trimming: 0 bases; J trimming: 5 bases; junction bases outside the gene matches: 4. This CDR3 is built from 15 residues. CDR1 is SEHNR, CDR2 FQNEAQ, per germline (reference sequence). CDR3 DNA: TGTGCCAGCAGCTTAGCGGGGACAGGGTGGGAGACCCAGTACTTC. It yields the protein CASSLAGTGWETQYF.

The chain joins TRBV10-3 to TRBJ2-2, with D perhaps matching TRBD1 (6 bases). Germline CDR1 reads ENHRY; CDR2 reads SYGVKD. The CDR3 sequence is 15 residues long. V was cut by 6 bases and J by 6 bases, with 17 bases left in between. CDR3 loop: CAISPAQGKAGELFF. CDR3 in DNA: TGTGCCATCAGCCCTGCGCAGGGGAAGGCCGGGGAGCTGTTTTTT.

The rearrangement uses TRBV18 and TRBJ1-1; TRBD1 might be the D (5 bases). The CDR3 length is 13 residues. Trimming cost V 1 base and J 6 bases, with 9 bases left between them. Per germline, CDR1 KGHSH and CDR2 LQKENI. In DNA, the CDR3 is TGTGCCAGCTCACCACGGGGGGACCCTGAAGCTTTCTTT. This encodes CASSPRGDPEAFF.

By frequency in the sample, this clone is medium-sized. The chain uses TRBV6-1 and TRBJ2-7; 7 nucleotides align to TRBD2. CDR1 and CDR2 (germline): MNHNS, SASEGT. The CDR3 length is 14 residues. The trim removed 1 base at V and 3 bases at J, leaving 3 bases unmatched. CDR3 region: CASSEETSVYEQYF. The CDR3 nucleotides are TGTGCCAGCAGTGAAGAAACTAGCGTCTACGAGCAGTACTTC.

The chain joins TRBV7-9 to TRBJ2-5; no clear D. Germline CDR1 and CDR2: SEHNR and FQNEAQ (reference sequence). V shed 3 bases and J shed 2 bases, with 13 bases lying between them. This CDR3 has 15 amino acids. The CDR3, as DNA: TGTGCCAGCAGCTTCTCAAGACTCTCACAAGAGACCCAGTACTTC. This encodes CASSFSRLSQETQYF.

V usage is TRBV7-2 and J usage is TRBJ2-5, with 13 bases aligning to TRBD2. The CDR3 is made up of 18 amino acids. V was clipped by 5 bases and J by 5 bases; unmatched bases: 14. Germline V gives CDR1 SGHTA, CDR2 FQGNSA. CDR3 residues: CASSPLGLAGVGRETQYF. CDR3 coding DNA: TGTGCCAGCAGCCCGTTAGGACTAGCGGGAGTTGGGAGGGAGACCCAGTACTTC.